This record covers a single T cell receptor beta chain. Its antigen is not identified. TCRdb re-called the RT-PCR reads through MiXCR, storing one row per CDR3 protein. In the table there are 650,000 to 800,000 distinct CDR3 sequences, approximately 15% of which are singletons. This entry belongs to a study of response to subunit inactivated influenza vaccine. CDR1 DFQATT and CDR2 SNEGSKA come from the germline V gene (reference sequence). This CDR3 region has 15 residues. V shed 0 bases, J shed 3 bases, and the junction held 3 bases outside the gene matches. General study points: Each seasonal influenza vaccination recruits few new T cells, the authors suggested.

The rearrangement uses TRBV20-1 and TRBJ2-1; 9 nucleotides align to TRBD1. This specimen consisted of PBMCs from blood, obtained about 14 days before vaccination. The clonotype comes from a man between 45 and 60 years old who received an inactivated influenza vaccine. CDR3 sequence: CSARETGGNYNEQFF. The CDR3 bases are TGCAGTGCTAGAGAAACAGGGGGCAACTACAATGAGCAGTTCTTC.